The clone carrying this TCR beta chain was counted only a few times. Its antigen is still unknown. This sample was included in a study of CD8+ T cells in alopecia areata. General study results and limits: Possibly because of HLA-related factors, TCR sharing was less clear across patients than in mice.

After isolation, RNA underwent reverse transcription to generate cDNA as the sequencing template. TCRdb's copy holds only in-frame clones and misses some; the assay was immunoSEQ multiplex PCR. The table lists about 200,000 clones, around three fifths of them singletons. The treatment here: oral pan-JAK inhibitor, 5-10 mg twice daily. Lesional scalp punch biopsies and peripheral blood were collected from alopecia areata patients. Losses at the gene ends were 0 bases for V and 11 bases for J; bases not matched to a gene: 6. CDR1 and CDR2 (germline): MNHNS, SASEGT. The CDR3 has 14 amino acids. The sequence was obtained from a human donor with alopecia areata. The sample here was CD4+ T cells sorted from blood, taken at week 4, from a patient treated with tofacitinib. The rearrangement uses TRBV6-1 and TRBJ1-4; 7 nucleotides align to TRBD1. The CDR3 DNA follows: TGTGCCAGCAGTGAAGCGGGACAGCGATCGAAACTGTTTTTT. This gives the protein CASSEAGQRSKLFF.